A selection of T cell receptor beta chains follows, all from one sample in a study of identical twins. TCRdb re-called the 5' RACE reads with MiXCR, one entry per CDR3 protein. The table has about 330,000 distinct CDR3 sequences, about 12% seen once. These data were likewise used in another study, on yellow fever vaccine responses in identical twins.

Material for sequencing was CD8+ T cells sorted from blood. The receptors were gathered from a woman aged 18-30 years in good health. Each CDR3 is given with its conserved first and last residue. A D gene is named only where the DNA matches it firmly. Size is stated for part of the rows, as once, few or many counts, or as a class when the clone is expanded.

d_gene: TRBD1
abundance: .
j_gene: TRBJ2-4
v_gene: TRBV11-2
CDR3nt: TGTGCCAGCAGCTTAGTTCCGGCGGGACAGGGGGTCGTTAGGACCAAAAACATTCAGTACTTC
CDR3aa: CASSLVPAGQGVVRTKNIQYF

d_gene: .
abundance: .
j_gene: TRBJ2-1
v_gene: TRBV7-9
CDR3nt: TGTGCCAGCAGCGGCTCGGGACATTCCTACAATGAGCAGTTCTTC
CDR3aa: CASSGSGHSYNEQFF

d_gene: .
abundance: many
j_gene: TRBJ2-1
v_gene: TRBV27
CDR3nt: TGTGCCAGCAGCATAACGGGGGCTCGGTACAATGAGCAGTTCTTC
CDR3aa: CASSITGARYNEQFF

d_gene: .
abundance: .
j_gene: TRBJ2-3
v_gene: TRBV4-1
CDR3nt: TGCGCCAGCAGCCAAGAGGGAGTCCGCACAGATACGCAGTATTTT
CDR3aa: CASSQEGVRTDTQYF

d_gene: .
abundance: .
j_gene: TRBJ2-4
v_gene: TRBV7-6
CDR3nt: TGTGCCAGCAGCTCCCATTACGGACTCGCCAAAAACATTCAGTACTTC
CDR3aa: CASSSHYGLAKNIQYF

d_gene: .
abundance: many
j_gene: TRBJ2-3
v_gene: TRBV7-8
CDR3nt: TGTGCCAGCAGCTTAAAAACAGGCCGCACAGATACGCAGTATTTT
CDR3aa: CASSLKTGRTDTQYF

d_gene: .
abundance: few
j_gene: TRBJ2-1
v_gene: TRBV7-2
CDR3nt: TGTGCCAGCAGCCGAAGTGACTTCTACAATGAGCAGTTCTTC
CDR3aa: CASSRSDFYNEQFF

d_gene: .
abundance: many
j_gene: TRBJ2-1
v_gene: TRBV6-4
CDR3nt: TGTGCCAGCAGTGATGGGCGGGAAAACGCCAATGAGCAGTTCTTC
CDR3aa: CASSDGRENANEQFF

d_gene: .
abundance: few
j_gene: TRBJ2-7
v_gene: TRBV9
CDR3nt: TGTGCCAGCAGCTCCGGGCCTCTGGGCGAGCAGTACTTC
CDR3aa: CASSSGPLGEQYF

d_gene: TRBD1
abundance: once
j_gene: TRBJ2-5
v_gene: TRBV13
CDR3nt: TGTGCCAGCAGCTTAGAGGGGGACAGGGCCTTGGAGACCCAGTACTTC
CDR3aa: CASSLEGDRALETQYF

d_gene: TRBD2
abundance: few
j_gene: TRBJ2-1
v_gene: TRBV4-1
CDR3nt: TGCGCCAGCAGCCAAGACTGGGTAGAGGGCACTAGCGGGAGGGGGAATGAGCAGTTCTTC
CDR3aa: CASSQDWVEGTSGRGNEQFF

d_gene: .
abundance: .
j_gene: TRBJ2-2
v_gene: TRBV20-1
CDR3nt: TGCAGTGCTAGAGATCGGGAGAAGGACGTCGGGGAGCTGTTTTTT
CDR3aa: CSARDREKDVGELFF

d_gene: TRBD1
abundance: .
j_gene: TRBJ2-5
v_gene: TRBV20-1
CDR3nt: TGCAGTGCTAGAGATCCGGGACAGGGGGCCGGAGAGACCCAGTACTTC
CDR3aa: CSARDPGQGAGETQYF

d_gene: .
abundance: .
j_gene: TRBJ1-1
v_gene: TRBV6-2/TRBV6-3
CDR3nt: TGTGCCAGCAGTATCGGTGGTCCTTGGGTGGTAGCTTTCTTT
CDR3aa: CASSIGGPWVVAFF

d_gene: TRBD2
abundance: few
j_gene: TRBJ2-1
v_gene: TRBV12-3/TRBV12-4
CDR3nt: TGTGCCAGCAGTTTTCCCACGACTAGCGGGATGAAGCAGTTCTTC
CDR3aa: CASSFPTTSGMKQFF

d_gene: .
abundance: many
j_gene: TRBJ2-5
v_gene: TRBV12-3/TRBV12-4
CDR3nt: TGTGCCAGCAGTACTACCTACCAAGAGACCCAGTACTTC
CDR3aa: CASSTTYQETQYF

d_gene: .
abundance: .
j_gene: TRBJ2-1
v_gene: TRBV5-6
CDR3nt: TGTGCCAGCAGCTGGGGGGCAGGCAATGAGCAGTTCTTC
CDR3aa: CASSWGAGNEQFF

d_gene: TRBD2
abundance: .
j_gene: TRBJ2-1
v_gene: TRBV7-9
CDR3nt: TGTGCCAGCAGCTTAGGGGGACTAGCCAAAAACAATGAGCAGTTCTTC
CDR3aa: CASSLGGLAKNNEQFF

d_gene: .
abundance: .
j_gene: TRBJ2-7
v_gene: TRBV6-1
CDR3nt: TGTGCCAGCAGTGAGTTCGGGACGGGCTCCTACGAGCAGTACTTC
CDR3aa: CASSEFGTGSYEQYF

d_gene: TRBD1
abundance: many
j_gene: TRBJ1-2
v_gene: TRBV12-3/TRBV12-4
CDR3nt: TGTGCCAGCAGTCTGACAGGGCCAGGAGGTGGCTACACCTTC
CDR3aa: CASSLTGPGGGYTF

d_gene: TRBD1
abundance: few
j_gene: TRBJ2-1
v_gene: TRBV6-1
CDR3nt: TGTGCCATCGGACAGGGTTCCTACAATGAGCAGTTCTTC
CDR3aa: CAIGQGSYNEQFF

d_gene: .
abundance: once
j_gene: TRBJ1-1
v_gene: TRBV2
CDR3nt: TGTGCCATCCCGGGAGGTAACATCTTTCAATCCATGAACACTGAAGCTTTCTTT
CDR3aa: CAIPGGNIFQSMNTEAFF

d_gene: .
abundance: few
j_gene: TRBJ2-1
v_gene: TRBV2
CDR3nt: TGTGCCAGCAGTGAAGGCCCCGTCTCCTCCTCCTACAATGAGCAGTTCTTC
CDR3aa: CASSEGPVSSSYNEQFF

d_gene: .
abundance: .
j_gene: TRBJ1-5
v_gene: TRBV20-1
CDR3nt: TGCAGTGCGTGCAGTCTACGGGGCAATCAGCCCCAGCATTTT
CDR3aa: CSACSLRGNQPQHF

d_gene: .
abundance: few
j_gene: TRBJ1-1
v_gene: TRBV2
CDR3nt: TGTGCCAGCAGTGAAGTGGCAGAGAACACTGAAGCTTTCTTT
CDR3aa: CASSEVAENTEAFF

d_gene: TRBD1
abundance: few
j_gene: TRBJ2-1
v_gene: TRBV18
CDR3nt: TGTGCCAGCTCACTAAGACAGGGGGAGTCCTACAATGAGCAGTTCTTC
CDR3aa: CASSLRQGESYNEQFF

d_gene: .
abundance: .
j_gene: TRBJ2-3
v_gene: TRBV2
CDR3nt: TGTGCCAGCATGACGTTGCTGGCTCATACTAGCACAGATACGCAGTATTTT
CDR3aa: CASMTLLAHTSTDTQYF

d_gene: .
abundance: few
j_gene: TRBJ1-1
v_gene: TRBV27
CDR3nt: TGTGCCAGCATCCGACGATGGGGTAGGGACACCGAAAATGGAGCTTTCTTT
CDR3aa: CASIRRWGRDTENGAFF

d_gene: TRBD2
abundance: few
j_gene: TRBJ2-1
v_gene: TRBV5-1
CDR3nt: TGCGCCAGCAGCTCGCCCGCCGGGACTAGCGGGGGTTTGTTTTACAATGAGCAGTTCTTC
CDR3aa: CASSSPAGTSGGLFYNEQFF

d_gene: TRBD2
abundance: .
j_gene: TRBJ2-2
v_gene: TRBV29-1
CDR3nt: TGCAGCGTTGACGGGACTAGCAGGGGGGAGCTGTTTTTT
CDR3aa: CSVDGTSRGELFF

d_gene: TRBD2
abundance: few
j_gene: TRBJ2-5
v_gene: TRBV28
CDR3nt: TGTGCCAGCAGTTCGTTACTAGCGGCCACCCACCAAGAGACCCAGTACTTC
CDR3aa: CASSSLLAATHQETQYF

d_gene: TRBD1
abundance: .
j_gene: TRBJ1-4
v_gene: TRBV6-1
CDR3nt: TGTGCCAGCAGTACCCACAGGGGGTTGGACGAAAAACTGTTTTTT
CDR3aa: CASSTHRGLDEKLFF

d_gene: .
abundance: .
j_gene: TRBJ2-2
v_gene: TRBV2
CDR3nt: TGTGCCAGCAGTGAAACTGCAGGGAAGGTGTATACCGGGGAGCTGTTTTTT
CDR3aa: CASSETAGKVYTGELFF

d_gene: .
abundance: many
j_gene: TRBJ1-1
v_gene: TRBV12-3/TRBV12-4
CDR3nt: TGTGCCAGCAATGAGGGGTTGAACACTGAAGCTTTCTTT
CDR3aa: CASNEGLNTEAFF

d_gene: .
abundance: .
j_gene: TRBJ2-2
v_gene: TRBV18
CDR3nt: TGTGCCAGCTCGGACGACAGATACACCGGGGAGCTGTTTTTT
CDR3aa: CASSDDRYTGELFF

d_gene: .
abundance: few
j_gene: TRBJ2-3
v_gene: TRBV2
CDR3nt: TGTGCCAGCAGCCCCGACGGTCCGTACACAGATACGCAGTATTTT
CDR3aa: CASSPDGPYTDTQYF

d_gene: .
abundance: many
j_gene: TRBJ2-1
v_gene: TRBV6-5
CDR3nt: TGTGCCAGCAGTTACTCCCTGGGATCCAATGAGCAGTTCTTC
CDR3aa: CASSYSLGSNEQFF

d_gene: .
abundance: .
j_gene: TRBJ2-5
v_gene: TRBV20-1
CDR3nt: TGCAGTGCTTTCCCTGGGACCCAGTACTTC
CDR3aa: CSAFPGTQYF

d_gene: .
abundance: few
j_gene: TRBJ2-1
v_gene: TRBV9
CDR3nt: TGTGCCAGCAGCCCGAGCCCAAGCAATGAGCAGTTCTTC
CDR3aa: CASSPSPSNEQFF

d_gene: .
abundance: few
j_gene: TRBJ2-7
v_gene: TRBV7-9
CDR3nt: TGTGCCAGCAGCGTAGCTGGCGGGGCCCCCTACGAGCAGTACTTC
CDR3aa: CASSVAGGAPYEQYF

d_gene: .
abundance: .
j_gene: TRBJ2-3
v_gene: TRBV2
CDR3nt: TGTGCCAGCCCTCTCTCAGGGGGGGGGGCACCAGATACGCAGTATTTT
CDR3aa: CASPLSGGGAPDTQYF

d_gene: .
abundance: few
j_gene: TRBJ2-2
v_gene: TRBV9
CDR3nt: TGTGCCAGCGGAGGGATTTCACTCTCGAACACCGGGGAGCTGTTTTTT
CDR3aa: CASGGISLSNTGELFF

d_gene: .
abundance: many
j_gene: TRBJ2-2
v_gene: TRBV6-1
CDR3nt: TGTGCCAGCAGTGAAAGTACCGGGGAGCTGTTTTTT
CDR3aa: CASSESTGELFF

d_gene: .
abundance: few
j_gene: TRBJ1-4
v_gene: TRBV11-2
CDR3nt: TGTGCCAGCAGGTCCACAGGAGAAGGCCATGAAAAACTGTTTTTT
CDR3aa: CASRSTGEGHEKLFF

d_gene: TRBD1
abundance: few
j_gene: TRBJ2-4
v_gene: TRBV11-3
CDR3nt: TGTGCCAGCAGCTTAGGGGACAGCAAAAACATTCAGTACTTC
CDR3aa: CASSLGDSKNIQYF

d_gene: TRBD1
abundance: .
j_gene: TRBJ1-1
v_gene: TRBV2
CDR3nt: TGTGCCAGCAGTGACTCACAGGGGAGCACTGAAGCTTTCTTT
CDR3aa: CASSDSQGSTEAFF

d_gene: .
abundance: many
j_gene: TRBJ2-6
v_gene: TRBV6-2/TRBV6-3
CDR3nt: TGTGCCAGCAGTTACAGCTCTGGGGCCAACGTCCTGACTTTC
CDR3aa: CASSYSSGANVLTF

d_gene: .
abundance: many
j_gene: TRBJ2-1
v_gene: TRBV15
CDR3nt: TGTGCCACCAGCCGGACTCTATACAATGAGCAGTTCTTC
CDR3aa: CATSRTLYNEQFF

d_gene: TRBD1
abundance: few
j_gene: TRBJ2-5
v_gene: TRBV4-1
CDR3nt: TGCGCCAGCAGCCAAGATCCCACAGGGGGCGAAGGAGAGACCCAGTACTTC
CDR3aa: CASSQDPTGGEGETQYF

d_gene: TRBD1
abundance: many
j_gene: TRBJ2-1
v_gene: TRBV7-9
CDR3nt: TGTGCCAGCAGCTCTCGGGGACAGGCAAACAATGAGCAGTTCTTC
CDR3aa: CASSSRGQANNEQFF

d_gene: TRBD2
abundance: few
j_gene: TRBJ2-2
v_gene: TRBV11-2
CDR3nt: TGTGCCAGCAGCTTAGATCTCTGGGCTAGCGGGAGTGGGGAGCTGTTTTTT
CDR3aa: CASSLDLWASGSGELFF

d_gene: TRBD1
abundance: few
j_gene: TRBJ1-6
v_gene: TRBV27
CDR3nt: TGTGCCAGCAGTTTGGGACAGCGCTCCTATAATTCACCCCTCCACTTT
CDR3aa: CASSLGQRSYNSPLHF